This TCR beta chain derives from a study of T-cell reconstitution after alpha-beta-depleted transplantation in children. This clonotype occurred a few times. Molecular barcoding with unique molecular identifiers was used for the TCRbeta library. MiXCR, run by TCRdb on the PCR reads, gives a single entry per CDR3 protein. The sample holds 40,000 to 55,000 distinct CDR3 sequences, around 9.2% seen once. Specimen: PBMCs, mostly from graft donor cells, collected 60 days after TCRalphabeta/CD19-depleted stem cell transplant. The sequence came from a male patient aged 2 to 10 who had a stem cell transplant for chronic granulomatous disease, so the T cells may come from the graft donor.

The CDR3 sequence: CSARPPGLAGVEAGELFF. DNA for the CDR3: TGCAGTGCTAGGCCCCCGGGACTAGCGGGAGTAGAGGCCGGGGAGCTGTTTTTT. The chain links TRBV20-1 to TRBJ2-2, with TRBD2 matching 14 bases. Trimming took 3 bases from V and 6 from J; bases not matched to a gene: 12. Germline lookup yields CDR1 DFQATT and CDR2 SNEGSKA (reference sequence). The CDR3 is 18 amino acids.